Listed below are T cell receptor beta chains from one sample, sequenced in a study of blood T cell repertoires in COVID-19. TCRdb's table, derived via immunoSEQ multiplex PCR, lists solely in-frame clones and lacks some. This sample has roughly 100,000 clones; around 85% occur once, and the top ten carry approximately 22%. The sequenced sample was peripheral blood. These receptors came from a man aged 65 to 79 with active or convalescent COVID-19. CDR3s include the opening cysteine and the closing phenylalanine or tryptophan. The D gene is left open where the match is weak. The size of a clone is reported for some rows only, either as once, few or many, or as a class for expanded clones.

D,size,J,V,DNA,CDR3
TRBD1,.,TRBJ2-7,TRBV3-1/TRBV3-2,TGTGCCAGCAGCCGGACAGGGCCCTACGAGCAGTACTTC,CASSRTGPYEQYF
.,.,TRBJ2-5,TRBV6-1,TGTGCCAGCAGTGAAGGGCCAGGCCAAGAGACCCAGTACTTC,CASSEGPGQETQYF
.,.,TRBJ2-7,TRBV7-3,TGTGCCAGCAGCTTAATAGGGGACTCCTACGAGCAGTACTTC,CASSLIGDSYEQYF
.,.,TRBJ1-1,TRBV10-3,TGTGCCATCAGTACGGAGGGCAGTGAAGCTTTCTTT,CAISTEGSEAFF
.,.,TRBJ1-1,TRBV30,TGTGCCTGGAGTTCCCCGACTGGGGCCAACACTGAAGCTTTCTTT,CAWSSPTGANTEAFF
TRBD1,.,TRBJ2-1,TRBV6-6,TGTGCCATTTCTCGAAGGACAGGTGGGGGCAATGAGCAGTTCTTC,CAISRRTGGGNEQFF
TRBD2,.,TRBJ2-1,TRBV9,TGTGCCAGCGATAGCGGGAGGGAGTACAATGAGCAGTTCTTC,CASDSGREYNEQFF
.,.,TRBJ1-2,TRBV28,TGTGCCAGCAGTGGGGGGTTGAACTATGGCTACACCTTC,CASSGGLNYGYTF
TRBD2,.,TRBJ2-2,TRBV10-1,TGCGCCAGCAGTGAAGAGACTAGCGGCACCGGGGAGCTGTTTTTT,CASSEETSGTGELFF
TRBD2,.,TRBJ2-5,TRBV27,TGTGCCAGCAGTTTGAGCGGGAGCCCTCTCTTATACCAAGAGACCCAGTACTTC,CASSLSGSPLLYQETQYF
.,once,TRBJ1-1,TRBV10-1,TGCGCCAGCAGACAGTACGTGAACACTGAAGCTTTCTTT,CASRQYVNTEAFF
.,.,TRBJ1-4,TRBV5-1,TGCGCCAGCAGCCTGGGGACTCTACAGGGACGTAATGAAAAACTGTTTTTT,CASSLGTLQGRNEKLFF
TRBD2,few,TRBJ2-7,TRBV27,TGTGCCAGCAGTCTCTCCGGGACTAGCCTCTACGAGCAGTACTTC,CASSLSGTSLYEQYF
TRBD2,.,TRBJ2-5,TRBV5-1,TGCGCCAGCAGCTCGGGACTACCAGGGCAAGAGACCCAGTACTTC,CASSSGLPGQETQYF
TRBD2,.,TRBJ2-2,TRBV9,TGTGCCAGCAGCGTGGGAGGGGACCTATACACCGGGGAGCTGTTTTTT,CASSVGGDLYTGELFF